This T cell receptor beta chain was profiled in a study of early stage breast cancer tumors. Study as a whole: Invasive lobular carcinomas made up about 30% of the 12 ER+/PR+/HER2- tumors.

Study-wide findings and caveats: In most of the 16 patients, blood comparison separated tumor from normal breast.

Clones were sequenced by immunoSEQ multiplex PCR, and TCRdb holds only the in-frame ones, with some missing. The data hold tens of thousands of clones, with 75% to 95% observed a single time. V lost 2 bases and J 0 bases, leaving 9 bases between the germline ends. From germline, CDR1 is SGHNT and CDR2 YYREEE (reference sequence). The CDR3 has 15 residues. As concerns this clone: Antigen specificity is unknown.

This receptor was taken from a person aged 65 to 85 with breast cancer. Material for sequencing was blood. The chain carries TRBV5-4 and TRBJ2-1, with D unresolved. CDR3 sequence: CASSLTQSSYNEQFF. In DNA, the CDR3 is TGTGCCAGCAGCTTAACACAGAGCTCCTACAATGAGCAGTTCTTC. Variable domain in full (rest from reference TRBV5-4 and TRBJ2-1): ETGVTQSPTHLIKTRGQQVTLRCSSQSGHNTVSWYQQALGQGPQFIFQYYREEENGRGNFPPRFSGLQFPNYSSELNVNALELDDSALYLCASSLTQSSYNEQFFGPGTRLTVL.